This TCR beta chain was sequenced during a study of T cells in localized non-small cell lung cancer. V dropped 1 base and J dropped 0 bases, with 7 bases sitting between them. Germline CDR1 and CDR2: LNHDA and SQIVND (reference sequence). The CDR3 runs to 15 residues. About this clone itself: Its antigen remains unidentified.

Sequencing was performed with immunoSEQ multiplex PCR; in TCRdb, only in-frame clones are kept and a portion is missing. The profile shows 23,000 or so clones, 92% of them singletons. Study outcomes and limitations: Clonality peaked in uninvolved adjacent lung rather than tumor. A denser population of T cells in blood accompanied longer overall survival.

J is TRBJ2-1 and V is TRBV19; D is possibly TRBD2 (5 bases). The sample consisted of peripheral blood, taken before any cancer treatment. The sequence derives from a man aged 40-75 years with stage III squamous cell lung carcinoma. The CDR3 sequence is CASSIAGSSYNEQFF. CDR3 nucleotide sequence: TGTGCCAGTAGTATAGCGGGGAGCTCCTACAATGAGCAGTTCTTC.